The 29 T cell receptor beta chains listed next were all sequenced from one sample in a study of T cells after yellow fever vaccination. TCRdb analysed the 5' RACE reads with MiXCR anew, one entry per CDR3 protein. Among roughly 160,000 distinct CDR3 sequences listed, under 7.5% were seen once. The sample consisted of CD4+ T cells sorted from PBMCs, taken 5 to 6 days after the first yellow fever vaccination. Receptors were obtained from a man younger than 35 who received the YFV17D yellow fever vaccine.

This clonotype was recorded many times. The chain links TRBV15 to TRBJ2-1; 10 bases agree with TRBD2. V shed 1 base, J shed 4 bases, and the junction held 10 bases outside the gene matches. The CDR3 is 18 residues long. Germline V gives CDR1 LNHNV, CDR2 YYDKDF (reference sequence). This CDR3 is CATSRGGSGGTPYNEQFF. For the CDR3, the DNA is TGTGCCACCAGCAGAGGAGGTAGCGGGGGGACGCCTTACAATGAGCAGTTCTTC.

This clonotype was picked up a small number of times. V usage is TRBV12-3 or TRBV12-4 and J usage is TRBJ2-5, with D unclear. Trimming stripped 5 bases from V and 1 base from J, with 5 bases between. The CDR3 covers 12 residues. The CDR3 bases are TGTGCCAGCAGTAATCCCCAAGAGACCCAGTACTTC. This encodes CASSNPQETQYF.

There are many counts of this clonotype. V gene TRBV6-5 combines with J gene TRBJ2-4; D is ambiguous. The CDR3 is 16 amino acids. From germline, CDR1 is MNHEY and CDR2 SVGAGI. Trimming took off 5 bases at V and 1 base at J, with 15 bases between the two ends. DNA of the CDR3: TGTGCCAGCAGTCCCCTCGACACGGGTGCCAAAAACATTCAGTACTTC. It translates to CASSPLDTGAKNIQYF.

This clonotype came up many times. The chain employs TRBV20-1 and TRBJ2-1, with unresolved D. From germline, CDR1 is DFQATT and CDR2 SNEGSKA (reference sequence). V lost 6 bases and J lost 10, with 13 bases in between. This CDR3 spans 11 amino acids. CDR3 in amino acids: CSAQRNREQFF. Here the CDR3 DNA reads TGCAGTGCCCAACGTAATCGAGAGCAGTTCTTC.

This clonotype was observed many times. Here the CDR3 DNA reads TGTGCCTCAAAACGGAACGGCAACAATCAGCCCCAGCATTTT. It codes for CASKRNGNNQPQHF. The J gene is TRBJ1-5, the V gene TRBV10-3; D is unresolved. The CDR3 has 14 amino acids. The V end lost 11 bases, the J end lost 3 bases, and 17 bases lay between the germline ends. The V gene's germline CDR1 is ENHRY and CDR2 SYGVKD.

This clonotype was seen many times. The rearrangement links TRBV5-1 to TRBJ1-1, with 12 bases aligning to TRBD1. Per germline, CDR1 SGHRS and CDR2 YFSETQ. The CDR3 length is 16 residues. Unmatched junction bases numbered 5, after V lost 4 bases and J lost 1 base. CDR3 DNA: TGCGCCAGCAGCCCCGGGACAGGGGGCTGGAACACTGAAGCTTTCTTT. Translated, it gives CASSPGTGGWNTEAFF.

The CDR3 is CASSFRTVHEQFF. The CDR3 DNA follows: TGTGCCAGCAGTTTCCGGACAGTCCATGAGCAGTTCTTC. The genes are TRBV6-6 and TRBJ2-1; D possibly corresponds to TRBD1 (6 bases). The germline V and J ends were trimmed by 4 bases and 8 bases, with 12 bases remaining between them. The germline gives CDR1 MNHNY, CDR2 SVGAGI (reference sequence). This CDR3 region has 13 residues.

This clonotype came up many times. The rearrangement joins TRBV12-3 or TRBV12-4 to TRBJ1-2, with D possibly matching TRBD1 (6 bases). V was shortened by 6 bases and J by 7 bases, with 18 bases between the two germline ends. The CDR3 has 14 residues. The CDR3 sequence: CASSRISGAGGYTF. The CDR3 nucleotides read TGTGCCAGCAGCCGAATTTCAGGGGCCGGTGGCTACACCTTC.

The table lists this clonotype with a few counts. The CDR3 nucleotides read TGTGCCAGTAGTAACTGGGGGGAGGATTTTGCGCAGTATTTT. Its translation is CASSNWGEDFAQYF. The rearrangement links TRBV19 to TRBJ2-3; TRBD2 might be the D (6 bases). This CDR3 is built from 14 residues. Germline V CDR1 and CDR2: LNHDA, SQIVND (reference sequence). With 4 bases removed from V and 10 bases from J, the gap between germline ends came to 18 bases.

To note about this clonotype: A much larger clone lies one base from this, so it may be a read error. The CDR3 bases are TGTGCCAGCAGCCTGGGGCGGGGCGGCGCCCGCACAGTTACGCAGTATTTT. Protein sequence: CASSLGRGGARTVTQYF. The chain carries TRBV4-2 and TRBJ2-3; D perhaps matches TRBD2 (6 bases). Looked up from germline, CDR1 is LGHNA and CDR2 is YNFKEQ. CDR3 length: 17 amino acids.

This clonotype was found many times. The CDR3 coding sequence is TGTGCCAGCAGCCTACGGCAGTCGGGTGTAGCCAAAAACATTCAGTACTTC. Protein sequence: CASSLRQSGVAKNIQYF. The V call is TRBV7-2, the J call TRBJ2-4; no clear D. The CDR3 is 17 amino acids. The germline gives CDR1 SGHTA, CDR2 FQGNSA. Trimming left V 5 bases short and J 0 bases short, with 17 bases between.

Concerning this clonotype: This could be a read error, since a much larger clone is one nucleotide away. The V and J genes are TRBV5-1 and TRBJ1-5; no reliable D call. Germline V gene sequence: CDR1 SGHRS, CDR2 YFSETQ. CDR3 length: 15 residues. CDR3 sequence reads: CASNLDPGPHQPQHF. The CDR3 DNA reads as TGCGCCAGCAACTTGGATCCAGGCCCTCATCAGCCCCAGCATTTT. Using reference TRBV5-1 and TRBJ1-5 for the parts outside the CDR3, the full variable domain is KAGVTQTPRYLIKTRGQQVTLSCSPISGHRSVSWYQQTPGQGLQFLFEYFSETQRNKGNFPGRFSGRQFSNSRSEMNVSTLELGDSALYLCASNLDPGPHQPQHFGDGTRLSIL.

The table lists this clonotype with many counts. The CDR3: CASSLRTGVRTEAFF. For the CDR3, the DNA is TGTGCCAGCTCGCTCCGGACAGGGGTTAGGACTGAAGCTTTCTTT. The chain combines TRBV18 with TRBJ1-1, with 9 bases lining up with TRBD1. The V and J ends lost 6 bases and 5 bases, in that order; junction bases with no gene match: 10. This CDR3 spans 15 amino acids. Germline CDR1 KGHSH, CDR2 LQKENI.

The sample holds many counts of this clonotype. V and J are TRBV5-1 and TRBJ1-5; no firm D call. CDR3 length equals 13 residues. CDR1 and CDR2 from the germline V gene are SGHRS and YFSETQ. Between the trimmed V and J ends, which lost 0 bases and 5 bases, there was a span of 6 bases. The chain's CDR3 is CASSLEGHQPQHF. Written as DNA, the CDR3 is TGCGCCAGCAGCTTGGAAGGTCATCAGCCCCAGCATTTT. Variable domain in full (rest from reference TRBV5-1 and TRBJ1-5): KAGVTQTPRYLIKTRGQQVTLSCSPISGHRSVSWYQQTPGQGLQFLFEYFSETQRNKGNFPGRFSGRQFSNSRSEMNVSTLELGDSALYLCASSLEGHQPQHFGDGTRLSIL.

This clonotype was observed at least ten times. The chain has TRBV6-2 or TRBV6-3 and TRBJ1-5; D is ambiguous. The V and J ends lost 3 bases and 5 bases respectively, with 5 bases between them. The CDR3 extends over 12 amino acids. From germline, CDR1 is MNHEY and CDR2 SVGEGT. The CDR3, as DNA: TGTGCCAGCAGTTATCGGGATCAGCCCCAGCATTTT. Protein: CASSYRDQPQHF.

V usage is TRBV28 and J usage is TRBJ1-2, with D unclear. Germline CDR1 reads MDHEN; CDR2 reads SYDVKM. V lost 4 bases and J 0 bases, leaving 12 bases between the germline ends. The CDR3 runs 15 residues. The CDR3 region is CASSSFLGPNYGYTF. In DNA, the CDR3 is TGTGCCAGCAGTTCCTTTTTGGGCCCTAACTATGGCTACACCTTC.

Only a few counts were recorded for this clonotype. The CDR3 spells CASSPGNPPYEQYV. The CDR3 DNA follows: TGTGCCAGCAGCCCTGGGAACCCCCCCTACGAGCAGTACGTC. The V gene is TRBV12-3 or TRBV12-4, the J gene TRBJ2-7; D not certain. The CDR3 has 14 residues. V shed 6 bases and J shed 2 bases, with 14 bases lying between them.

This clonotype was picked up many times. The chain has TRBV23-1 and TRBJ2-1; 8 nucleotides match TRBD2. TRBV23-1 has ORF status, its function being uncertain. The length of the CDR3 is 20 residues. J was trimmed by 0 bases and V by 0 bases; bases with no gene match: 13. CDR3 sequence (DNA): TGCGCCAGCAGTCAATCGGGAGCGGGGGAAAGAGATCGCTCCTACAATGAGCAGTTCTTC. Translated, it gives CASSQSGAGERDRSYNEQFF.

The table lists this clonotype with many counts. The genes are TRBV29-1 and TRBJ1-2, with D possibly being TRBD1 (5 bases). Trimming shortened V by 7 bases and J by 4 bases, and 28 bases separated the two germline ends. Germline V gives CDR1 SQVTM, CDR2 ANQGSEA. The length of the CDR3 is 17 residues. The CDR3 DNA reads as TGCAGCGCCCGACCTCTTAAGGGGAGAATTCAAGGCTATGGCTACACCTTC. Its protein is CSARPLKGRIQGYGYTF.

There are many counts of this clonotype. The V call is TRBV6-2 or TRBV6-3, the J call TRBJ1-5, with 10 bases fitting TRBD1. The J segment lost 4 bases and the V segment lost 4 bases, leaving 7 bases of the junction unmatched. Germline V gene sequence: CDR1 MNHEY, CDR2 SVGEGT. The CDR3 is 16 residues long. Here the CDR3 DNA reads TGTGCCAGCAGTTCAGGGACAGGGGTCTGGAATCAGCCCCAGCATTTT. This gives the protein CASSSGTGVWNQPQHF.

This clonotype was observed many times. The chain uses TRBV12-3 or TRBV12-4 and TRBJ1-1; the D gene is possibly TRBD1 (6 bases). V was trimmed by 3 bases and J by 10 bases, leaving 9 bases between them. CDR3 length: 11 residues. This CDR3 reads CASSFRGGAFF. CDR3 bases: TGTGCCAGCAGTTTCAGGGGAGGAGCTTTCTTT.

This clonotype has at least ten counts. This chain links TRBV4-1 with TRBJ2-1; 8 bases align to TRBD2. The CDR3 covers 16 residues. The germline V gene encodes CDR1 MGHRA and CDR2 YSYEKL. The ends lost 4 bases at V and 6 bases at J; junction bases unmatched: 11. The CDR3 nucleotides are TGCGCCAGCAGCCGCACGAGAGCGGGGGACCGCAATGAGCAGTTCTTC. Its protein is CASSRTRAGDRNEQFF.

In its sample, this clonotype was seen a few times. The chain combines TRBV7-9 with TRBJ2-2; 10 bases fit TRBD2. V shed 5 bases and J 6 bases; nucleotides not matched to a gene: 6. CDR1 is SEHNR and CDR2 is FQNEAQ in the germline V gene (reference sequence). The length of the CDR3 is 15 residues. CDR3 DNA: TGTGCCAGCAGCCTCACTAGCGGGGCTGCCGGGGAGCTGTTTTTT. Amino acid sequence: CASSLTSGAAGELFF.

The CDR3 nucleotides are TGCGCCAGCAGCCAGTCTGCCTATCAGCCCCAGCATTTT. Amino acids: CASSQSAYQPQHF. This chain uses TRBV4-3 with TRBJ1-5; D is unresolved. The CDR3 runs to 13 residues. Trimming stripped 3 bases from V and 5 bases from J, with 8 bases between. Per germline, CDR1 LGHNA and CDR2 YSLEER.

The V and J genes are TRBV5-6 and TRBJ1-6; D is possibly TRBD1 (5 bases). Germline values: CDR1 SGHDT, CDR2 YYEEEE. V gave up 0 bases and J gave up 3 bases, with 13 bases separating them. The CDR3 is 17 amino acids. The CDR3 is CASSLVRGRIYNSPLHF. CDR3 coding DNA: TGTGCCAGCAGCTTGGTTAGGGGTAGAATCTATAATTCACCCCTCCACTTT.

This clonotype was picked up a small number of times. This chain uses TRBV6-2 or TRBV6-3 with TRBJ2-1; a weak D match, TRBD2 (6 bases). The germline V gene encodes CDR1 MNHEY and CDR2 SVGEGT. The CDR3 consists of 13 residues. V was clipped by 7 bases and J by 15 bases, with 22 bases between them. Here the CDR3 DNA reads TGTGCCAGCACTGGGACTCCGGGGAGATCCCGGTTCTTC. It yields the protein CASTGTPGRSRFF.

This clonotype was seen many times. The CDR3 reads CASLSQTGGNQPQHF. The CDR3 nucleotides read TGTGCCAGTCTTAGTCAGACAGGGGGCAATCAGCCCCAGCATTTT. This rearrangement joins TRBV2 to TRBJ1-5; TRBD1 matches at 8 bases. The CDR3 length is 15 residues. CDR1 SNHLY and CDR2 FYNNEI come from the germline V gene. J lost 2 bases, V lost 9 bases, and 9 bases had no gene match.

The chain carries TRBV4-1 and TRBJ1-2; 7 nucleotides align to TRBD1. The CDR3 runs 16 residues. With V trimmed by 4 bases and J by 7 bases, 15 bases remained unmatched. Germline loops: CDR1 MGHRA, CDR2 YSYEKL. CDR3 nucleotide sequence: TGCGCCAGCAGCCCTTTAACAGGGGAAGAGAGGGGTGGCTACACCTTC. It yields the protein CASSPLTGEERGGYTF.

This clonotype showed up many times. J is TRBJ1-2 and V is TRBV12-3 or TRBV12-4; 8 nucleotides match TRBD1. V lost 2 bases and J lost 5; bases outside the gene matches: 7. The CDR3 has 15 amino acids. CDR3 bases: TGTGCCAGCAGTTTACTCGGGACAGGACGATATGGCTACACCTTC. Translation: CASSLLGTGRYGYTF.